One TCR beta chain is described in this entry. CDR1 and CDR2 (germline): SQVTM, ANQGSEA. This CDR3 is 13 amino acids long. Trimming took 7 bases from V and 1 from J; bases not matched to a gene: 4. The data were taken from a study of shared clonotypes between healthy human individuals. The method was immunoSEQ multiplex PCR; TCRdb's version includes in-frame clones alone and lacks a portion of them. The profile shows about 990,000 clones, about 80% of them singletons. Input material: memory CD4+ T cells from PBMCs. Sample subset: CD45RA-negative fraction. The source of this sequence is a man between 18 and 35 years old in good health. Some clones in this sample may be carry-over from other donors' samples. V gene TRBV29-1 combines with J gene TRBJ2-1; 7 bases line up with TRBD1. CDR3: CSASTGSYNEQFF. For the CDR3, the DNA is TGCAGCGCCTCGACAGGGTCCTACAATGAGCAGTTCTTC.